The clone carrying this T cell receptor beta chain has just a few counts. The antigen is undetermined. Hyperthyroidism was new, under 2 months, in patients aged 18 to 65. The data stem from a study of Graves' ophthalmopathy and Graves' hyperthyroidism. General observations from the study: In blood, most expanded thyroid clonotypes above 0.001 frequency were also detected.

TCR beta CDR3 amplification used RNA transcripts. HTBI primers were used in a first-round RT-PCR, which preceded a second-round multiplex PCR. TCRdb ran MiXCR on the multiplex PCR reads and lists one entry per CDR3 protein. The sample holds over a million distinct CDR3 sequences, less than 45% seen once. This CDR3 is 14 amino acids long. The V and J ends lost 4 bases and 2 bases respectively, with 11 bases between them. The V gene's germline CDR1 is SEHNR and CDR2 FQNEAQ (reference sequence). The sequenced material came from peripheral blood or thyroid tissue (not recorded which). The genes are TRBV7-9 and TRBJ2-5; weak D call: TRBD1 (6 bases). This clonotype was obtained from an adult man with Graves' hyperthyroidism. The CDR3 DNA is TGTGCCAGCAGCTCGAGACAGGTTCAAGAGACCCAGTACTTC. Translating gives CASSSRQVQETQYF.